The 12 T cell receptor beta chains below all came from one sample that was sequenced in a study of CD8+ T cells in alopecia areata. Following RNA extraction, reverse transcription yielded cDNA that acted as the sequencing template. Clones were sequenced by immunoSEQ multiplex PCR, and TCRdb holds only the in-frame ones, with some missing. The sample shows 80,000 or so clones, around 67% of them seen only once. Treatment denoted: oral pan-JAK inhibitor, 5-10 mg twice daily. The input for sequencing was CD8+ T cells sorted from blood, taken at week 24, from a patient treated with tofacitinib. These receptors were obtained from a human donor with alopecia areata.

The V and J genes are TRBV29-1 and TRBJ1-2, with D possibly TRBD1 on 5 matching bases. The V gene lost 7 bases and the J gene lost 3 bases, with 9 bases spanning the gap. There are 11 residues in the CDR3. The V gene's germline CDR1 is SQVTM and CDR2 ANQGSEA. CDR3 in DNA: TGCAGCGCCTTACAGGACTATGGCTACACCTTC. Its translation: CSALQDYGYTF.

The chain links TRBV4-1 to TRBJ2-7, with 12 bases lining up with TRBD2. This CDR3 spans 15 amino acids. V gave up 1 base and J gave up 6 bases; unmatched junction bases: 4. The germline V gene encodes CDR1 MGHRA and CDR2 YSYEKL. CDR3 sequence reads: CASSQGTSGTGEQYF. In nucleotides, the CDR3 is TGCGCCAGCAGCCAAGGGACTAGCGGGACCGGCGAGCAGTACTTC.

This clone turned up a few times. The gene calls are TRBV4-1 and TRBJ2-5, with a possible D match to TRBD2 (5 bases). V was pared by 1 base and J by 5 bases, with 14 bases between. Germline CDR1 reads MGHRA; CDR2 reads YSYEKL. This CDR3 spans 15 amino acids. Written as DNA, the CDR3 is TGCGCCAGCAGCCAAGTATGGGCGGGCGGGGAGACCCAGTACTTC. Amino acids: CASSQVWAGGETQYF.

The sample holds a few counts of this clone. The CDR3 nucleotides read TGTGCCAGCAGCGTAAACACTGAAGCTTTCTTT. It codes for CASSVNTEAFF. The genes are TRBV7-2 and TRBJ1-1; no firm D call. CDR1 is SGHTA, CDR2 FQGNSA, per germline. The CDR3 has 11 residues. V lost 5 bases to trimming and J lost 2 bases, with 3 bases between them.

The chain couples TRBV5-1 to TRBJ1-2; tentatively, D is TRBD1 (5 bases). The CDR3 covers 15 residues. Trimming stripped 4 bases from V and 6 bases from J, with 19 bases between. CDR1 and CDR2 (germline): SGHRS, YFSETQ. In nucleotides, the CDR3 is TGCGCCAGCAGCGGGACGGTAGGAGGGAACCATGGCTACACCTTC. It translates to CASSGTVGGNHGYTF.

This clone has a handful of counts. CDR3 sequence (DNA): TGCGCCAGCAGCCAAGAACCGGGCCCTGCACTCGAGCAGTACTTC. Protein: CASSQEPGPALEQYF. V usage is TRBV4-1 and J usage is TRBJ2-7; D uncertain. The germline gives CDR1 MGHRA, CDR2 YSYEKL. V was pared by 0 bases and J by 6 bases, with 15 bases between. The CDR3 loop spans 15 amino acids.

The rearrangement uses TRBV6-5 and TRBJ2-7; 9 bases are a match to TRBD2. J lost 6 bases, V lost 2 bases, and 5 bases had no gene match. The CDR3 length is 14 residues. Germline values: CDR1 MNHEY, CDR2 SVGAGI. The CDR3 loop is CASSYRLAGVEQYF. In nucleotides, the CDR3 is TGTGCCAGCAGTTACCGTTTAGCGGGAGTCGAGCAGTACTTC.

The chain carries TRBV30 and TRBJ2-3; a weak D match, TRBD2 (6 bases). Germline V gene data show CDR1 as GTSNPN and CDR2 as SVGIG (reference sequence). CDR3 length equals 15 residues. Trimming cost V 0 bases and J 9 bases, with 19 bases left between them. The CDR3 DNA sequence: TGTGCCTGGAGTGTGAAGGTAGCGGCTCGGTGGACGCAGTATTTT. Translating gives CAWSVKVAARWTQYF.

This CDR3 is CASSGLGGGADTQYF. CDR3 DNA: TGTGCCAGCAGCGGACTGGGAGGGGGGGCAGATACGCAGTATTTT. This chain uses TRBV28 with TRBJ2-3; possibly TRBD2 for D (7 bases). Germline lookup yields CDR1 MDHEN and CDR2 SYDVKM. V shed 6 bases and J shed 4 bases, with 17 bases lying between them. CDR3 length equals 15 residues.

The table lists this clone with a few counts. V is TRBV23-1 and J is TRBJ2-7; D unclear. TRBV23-1 is known as an ORF, though its function is uncertain. This CDR3 has 15 amino acids. The V and J ends lost 6 bases and 3 bases respectively, with 18 bases between them. The CDR3 sequence is CASSPPQKVNYEQYF. The CDR3, as DNA: TGCGCCAGCAGCCCCCCACAGAAGGTGAACTACGAGCAGTACTTC.

The gene calls are TRBV27 and TRBJ2-7; D could derive from TRBD1 or TRBD2 (5 bases each). CDR1 and CDR2 (germline): MNHEY, SMNVEV (reference sequence). CDR3 length: 13 residues. The V and J ends lost 2 bases and 2 bases respectively, with 7 bases between them. This chain's CDR3 is CASSLGGTYEQYF. DNA for the CDR3: TGTGCCAGCAGTTTAGGGGGAACCTACGAGCAGTACTTC.

The rearrangement links TRBV29-1 to TRBJ2-7; 12 nucleotides align to TRBD2. Germline values: CDR1 SQVTM, CDR2 ANQGSEA. V dropped 0 bases and J dropped 2; count of bases not matched to a gene: 2. The CDR3 has 15 residues. The CDR3 sequence: CSVEDRTSGAYEQYF. The DNA of the CDR3 is TGCAGCGTTGAAGATCGGACTAGCGGGGCCTACGAGCAGTACTTC.